A selection of T cell receptor beta chains follows, all from one sample in a study of beta chain features in type 1 diabetes. Clones were read by immunoSEQ multiplex PCR, and TCRdb kept only the in-frame ones, dropping some. The sample lists 500,000 to 700,000 clones; around 15% were seen once. The material sequenced was naive CD4+ T cells from blood. The source of these receptors is a man younger than 35 in good health. Both conserved end residues are part of each CDR3. Each record gives: D gene, J gene, clone size, V gene, CDR3 DNA, CDR3 protein. A D gene is named only where the DNA matches it firmly. Clone sizes are given selectively: once, few, many, or a class where the clone is expanded.

>-|TRBJ2-3|few|TRBV7-3
TGTGCCAGCAGCTTAACGTTCTCGTATGATACGCAGTATTTT
CASSLTFSYDTQYF
>-|TRBJ1-5|-|TRBV6-5
TGTGCCAGCAGTTTCGGGAGGAATCAGCCCCAGCATTTT
CASSFGRNQPQHF
>-|TRBJ2-7|-|TRBV7-2
TGTGCCAGCTCGGCAGGGAAGCACTCCTACGAGCAGTACTTC
CASSAGKHSYEQYF
>TRBD2|TRBJ2-7|many|TRBV7-9
TGTGCCAGCAGCACCAGCGGGGAGTATGTGCAGTACTTC
CASSTSGEYVQYF
>TRBD2|TRBJ2-7|few|TRBV9
TGTGCCAGCAGCCCTAGCGGTACCTACGAGCAGTACTTC
CASSPSGTYEQYF
>-|TRBJ2-6|few|TRBV2
TGTGCCAGCAAGACCCACGGCTCTGGGGCCAACGTCCTGACTTTC
CASKTHGSGANVLTF
>-|TRBJ2-7|-|TRBV14
TGTGCCAGCAGCCAAAATGGCGCTACTCCCTACGAGCAGTACTTC
CASSQNGATPYEQYF
>TRBD1|TRBJ2-4|many|TRBV10-3
TGTGCCATCAGTGGGGACAGGAAAGTAGCCAAAAACATTCAGTACTTC
CAISGDRKVAKNIQYF
>TRBD1|TRBJ2-3|few|TRBV5-1
TGCGCCAGTGGACAGGGAAGCACAGATACGCAGTATTTT
CASGQGSTDTQYF
>-|TRBJ2-3|few|TRBV12-5
TGTGCTAGTGGTTTGGTAAAAGACGGGGAGCTTCGCACAGATACGCAGTATTTT
CASGLVKDGELRTDTQYF
>-|TRBJ2-2|-|TRBV27
TGTGCCAGCAGCCCCCCAAACGGGGAGCTGTTTTTT
CASSPPNGELFF
>-|TRBJ2-7|few|TRBV5-1
TGCGCCAGCAGCATCTCGACATCCCTGGGCGAGCAGTACTTC
CASSISTSLGEQYF
>-|TRBJ1-2|-|TRBV14
TGTGCCAGCAGCCAAAAAAGAATGCTAGCCTATGGCTACACCTTC
CASSQKRMLAYGYTF
>TRBD1|TRBJ1-2|-|TRBV10-3
TGTGCCATCAAGGGACAGGTCCCCGGCTATGGCTACACCTTC
CAIKGQVPGYGYTF
>TRBD2|TRBJ2-2|-|TRBV28
TGTGCCAGCATAGGTTCGGCTAGCGGATACACCGGGGAGCTGTTTTTT
CASIGSASGYTGELFF
>-|TRBJ2-1|-|TRBV2
TGTGCCAGCAGGGGTGGACAGAGCTCCTACAATGAGCAGTTCTTC
CASRGGQSSYNEQFF
>-|TRBJ2-2|-|TRBV1
TGCACCAGCAGCCAAGCCCGACAGGGCAACACCGGGGAGCTGTTTTTT
CTSSQARQGNTGELFF
>TRBD1|TRBJ1-1|few|TRBV4-1
TGCGCCAGCAGACCGACAGGGAAGGGGACTGAAGCTTTCTTT
CASRPTGKGTEAFF
>TRBD1|TRBJ1-2|-|TRBV29-1
TGCAGCGGACAGGGGATGGGCTATGGCTACACCTTC
CSGQGMGYGYTF
>-|TRBJ1-2|few|TRBV2
TGTGCCAGCATTAACCCCCTTATAGCTAACTATGGCTACACCTTC
CASINPLIANYGYTF
>-|TRBJ1-2|-|TRBV2
TGTGCCAGCAGTGATTCCGGGACGGTCTATGGCTACACCTTC
CASSDSGTVYGYTF
>-|TRBJ2-2|few|TRBV2
TGTGCCAGCAGTGAAGAATGGAGCACCGGGGAGCTGTTTTTT
CASSEEWSTGELFF
>-|TRBJ1-6|-|TRBV4-2
TGTGCCAGCAGCCAAGAATCGTGGGTTGGGTCACCCCTCCACTTT
CASSQESWVGSPLHF
>-|TRBJ2-7|-|TRBV5-1
TGCGCCAGCAGCCCTCCCGCCAGCTACGAGCAGTACTTC
CASSPPASYEQYF
>-|TRBJ2-7|-|TRBV7-2
TGTGCCAGCAGCCGCTCGGCGATTAGCGGAGGGTATTACGAGCAGTACTTC
CASSRSAISGGYYEQYF
>-|TRBJ2-6|few|TRBV5-1
TGCGCCAGCAGCTTGGATCCAGAAGCATTAGGGGCCAACGTCCTGACTTTC
CASSLDPEALGANVLTF
>-|TRBJ1-2|-|TRBV6-6
TGTGCCAGCGGAACTCCCGGCCCGGGGGACTATGGCTACACCTTC
CASGTPGPGDYGYTF
>-|TRBJ2-1|-|TRBV5-1
TGCGCCAGCAGCTTAGGGGTAGCGGCATACAATGAGCAGTTCTTC
CASSLGVAAYNEQFF
>TRBD1|TRBJ2-5|-|TRBV28
TGTGCCAGCAGTTTACTCGACAGGGGGTACCAAGAGACCCAGTACTTC
CASSLLDRGYQETQYF
>-|TRBJ1-1|few|TRBV9
TGTGCCAGCAGCACCGGCCAAAGGTCCACTGAAGCTTTCTTT
CASSTGQRSTEAFF
>TRBD2|TRBJ2-1|-|TRBV7-9
TGTGCCAGCATCAGGACTAGCGGTTACAATGAGCAGTTCTTC
CASIRTSGYNEQFF
>-|TRBJ2-2|few|TRBV9
TGTGCCAGCAGGATGGTTGACACCGGGGAGCTGTTTTTT
CASRMVDTGELFF
>-|TRBJ1-1|few|TRBV18
TGTGCCAGCTCAAAGGCAGAGAACACTGAAGCTTTCTTT
CASSKAENTEAFF
>-|TRBJ2-5|few|TRBV6-5
TGTGCCAGCAGTGGAGGAGTAGGGCCCCAAGAGACCCAGTACTTC
CASSGGVGPQETQYF
>TRBD2|TRBJ2-3|-|TRBV29-1
TGCAGCGTTGGACGCCATCTAGCGGGGGGGTCAGATACGCAGTATTTT
CSVGRHLAGGSDTQYF
>TRBD2|TRBJ2-5|-|TRBV5-4
TGTGCCAGCAGCGGGGGGGAAGAGACCCAGTACTTC
CASSGGEETQYF
>TRBD2|TRBJ2-3|few|TRBV7-9
TGTGCCAGCAGCTCCCGGACTAGCGTCAGCACAGATACGCAGTATTTT
CASSSRTSVSTDTQYF
>TRBD1|TRBJ1-5|few|TRBV29-1
TGCAGCGCTTCCCCAGGGGGCGGACAGCCCCAGCATTTT
CSASPGGGQPQHF
>-|TRBJ2-3|-|TRBV19
TGTGCCAGTAGTATGGGCACCGGCACAGATACGCAGTATTTT
CASSMGTGTDTQYF
>-|TRBJ2-5|once|TRBV6-5
TGTGCCAGCAGGAAGCGCAGGTACCAAGAGACCCAGTACTTC
CASRKRRYQETQYF
>-|TRBJ1-1|few|TRBV7-2
TGTGCCAGCAGCTTGATTCAAGGGAACACTGAAGCTTTCTTT
CASSLIQGNTEAFF
>-|TRBJ1-4|-|TRBV9
TGTGCCAGCAGCCCTCGGACGGGCAACCCCGCCTTAACTAATGAAAAACTGTTTTTT
CASSPRTGNPALTNEKLFF
>-|TRBJ2-1|few|TRBV30
TGTGCCTGGAGTGCGGGCTACTCCTACAATGAGCAGTTCTTC
CAWSAGYSYNEQFF
>TRBD1|TRBJ1-2|-|TRBV5-1
TGCGCCAGCAGCCTGGGGGACAGGGTCAACTATGGCTACACCTTC
CASSLGDRVNYGYTF
>-|TRBJ2-3|-|TRBV25-1
TGTGCCAGCAGTGAATACGGTAGCTCAGTCACAGATACGCAGTATTTT
CASSEYGSSVTDTQYF
>-|TRBJ2-3|-|TRBV11-1
TGTGCCAGCAGCTTACGGACAGACTTTAGCACAGATACGCAGTATTTT
CASSLRTDFSTDTQYF
>TRBD1|TRBJ1-5|few|TRBV27
TGTGCCAGCAGTTTATCGGACAGGGCAGGCAATCAGCCCCAGCATTTT
CASSLSDRAGNQPQHF
>-|TRBJ2-7|few|TRBV5-4
TGTGCCAGCAGCTTGCCGACTCCTTACGAGCAGTACTTC
CASSLPTPYEQYF
>-|TRBJ2-3|few|TRBV6-1
TGTGCCAGCAGTGAAGTTTCAGATACGCAGTATTTT
CASSEVSDTQYF
>-|TRBJ1-2|-|TRBV2
TGTGCCGGGGGAGCAGGGAACTATGGCTACACCTTC
CAGGAGNYGYTF